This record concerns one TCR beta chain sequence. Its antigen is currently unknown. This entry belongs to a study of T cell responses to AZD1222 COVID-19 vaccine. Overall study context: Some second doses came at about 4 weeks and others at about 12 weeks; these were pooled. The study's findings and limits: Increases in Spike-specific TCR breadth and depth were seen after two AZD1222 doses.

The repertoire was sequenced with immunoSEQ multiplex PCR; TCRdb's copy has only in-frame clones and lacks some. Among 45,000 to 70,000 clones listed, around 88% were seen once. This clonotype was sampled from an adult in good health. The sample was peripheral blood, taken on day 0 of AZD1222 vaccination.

The CDR3 loop reads CASSDRADTQYF. CDR3 in DNA: TGTGCCAGCAGCGACAGGGCAGATACGCAGTATTTT. This sequence joins TRBV2 and TRBJ2-3, with TRBD1 matching over 7 bases. The junction had 1 base not matched to a gene; V was cut back by 6 bases and J by 4 bases. Germline V lookup: CDR1 SNHLY, CDR2 FYNNEI. The CDR3 has 12 amino acids.